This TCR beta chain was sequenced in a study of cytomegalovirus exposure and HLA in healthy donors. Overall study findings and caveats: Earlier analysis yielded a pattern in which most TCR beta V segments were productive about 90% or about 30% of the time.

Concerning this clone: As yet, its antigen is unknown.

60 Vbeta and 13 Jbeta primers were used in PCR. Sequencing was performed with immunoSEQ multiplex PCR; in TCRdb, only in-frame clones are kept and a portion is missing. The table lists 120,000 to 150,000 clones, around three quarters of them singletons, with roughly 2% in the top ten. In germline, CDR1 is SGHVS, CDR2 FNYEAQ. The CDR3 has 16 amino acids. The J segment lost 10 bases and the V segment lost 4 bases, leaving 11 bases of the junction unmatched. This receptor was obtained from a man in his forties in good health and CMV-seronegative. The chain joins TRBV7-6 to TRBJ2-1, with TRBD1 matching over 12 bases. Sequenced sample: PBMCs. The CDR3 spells CASSSTPGQGAREQFF. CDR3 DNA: TGTGCCAGCAGCTCAACCCCGGGACAGGGGGCGAGGGAGCAGTTCTTC.